One sample yielded the 32 T cell receptor beta chains listed below, sequenced in a study of T-cell reconstitution after alpha-beta-depleted transplantation in children. Unique molecular identifiers were incorporated when the TCRbeta library was constructed. TCRdb itself ran the PCR reads through MiXCR, one entry per CDR3 protein. The sample lists about 900,000 distinct CDR3 sequences; roughly 29% were seen once. The specimen comprised PBMCs, mostly from graft donor cells, sampled 360 days after TCRalphabeta/CD19-depleted stem cell transplant. The origin of the receptors is a boy younger than two who had a stem cell transplant for SCID, so the T cells may come from the graft donor.

This clonotype was picked up a small number of times. J is TRBJ2-7 and V is TRBV11-1; D is perhaps TRBD1 (6 bases). CDR3 size: 18 residues. Germline lookup yields CDR1 SGHAT and CDR2 FQDESV (reference sequence). Trimming pared 4 bases from V and 3 bases from J, leaving 25 bases between. The CDR3 DNA reads as TGTGCCAGCAGCTCCCGACAGGCCCCCAGTCTCTGGGGCTACGAGCAGTACTTC. Its protein product is CASSSRQAPSLWGYEQYF.

This chain links TRBV5-1 with TRBJ2-7; TRBD1 aligns across 7 bases. Losses at the gene ends were 4 bases for V and 7 bases for J; bases not matched to a gene: 14. The CDR3 loop spans 15 amino acids. CDR1 is SGHRS, CDR2 YFSETQ, per germline. This chain's CDR3 is CASSLNPGQIREQYF. DNA of the CDR3: TGCGCCAGCAGCCTAAATCCGGGACAGATACGAGAGCAGTACTTC.

The V gene is TRBV28, the J gene TRBJ2-1; D may be TRBD1 (6 bases). Germline CDR1 and CDR2: MDHEN and SYDVKM. The CDR3 extends over 16 amino acids. Deletions cut 1 base from V and 0 bases from J, with 10 bases between. The CDR3 protein is CASSLFGQSSYNEQFF. CDR3 nucleotide sequence: TGTGCCAGCAGTTTATTCGGACAGTCCTCCTACAATGAGCAGTTCTTC. Drawing the rest from reference TRBV28 and TRBJ2-1, the complete variable domain is DVKVTQSSRYLVKRTGEKVFLECVQDMDHENMFWYRQDPGLGLRLIYFSYDVKMKEKGDIPEGYSVSREKKERFSLILESASTNQTSMYLCASSLFGQSSYNEQFFGPGTRLTVL.

The chain has TRBV6-5 and TRBJ2-1; 14 bases match TRBD2. With V trimmed by 6 bases and J by 7 bases, 5 bases remained unmatched. This CDR3 has 15 amino acids. The germline CDR1 and CDR2 sequences are MNHEY and SVGAGI. Here the CDR3 reads CASRRLAGGPNEQFF. The CDR3 DNA sequence: TGTGCCAGCAGGCGACTAGCGGGGGGGCCGAATGAGCAGTTCTTC.

The chain uses TRBV5-1 and TRBJ1-1, with D possibly TRBD1 on 5 matching bases. Germline CDR1 and CDR2: SGHRS and YFSETQ. Between the trimmed V and J ends, which lost 7 bases and 5 bases, there was a span of 15 bases. The CDR3 runs to 13 residues. CDR3 nucleotides: TGCGCCAGCCGCTCCGGGAAGGGGACTGAAGCTTTCTTT. As protein: CASRSGKGTEAFF. Full variable domain (outside the CDR3, taken from reference TRBV5-1 and TRBJ1-1): KAGVTQTPRYLIKTRGQQVTLSCSPISGHRSVSWYQQTPGQGLQFLFEYFSETQRNKGNFPGRFSGRQFSNSRSEMNVSTLELGDSALYLCASRSGKGTEAFFGQGTRLTVV.

This clonotype has a handful of counts. The chain recombines TRBV27 with TRBJ2-2; 9 nucleotides line up with TRBD1. The CDR3 consists of 14 residues. J gave up 7 bases and V 4 bases, and 4 bases lay outside the gene matches. In germline, CDR1 is MNHEY, CDR2 SMNVEV (reference sequence). As DNA, the CDR3 is TGTGCCAGCAGTTGGGGACAGGGAAGCGGGGAGCTGTTTTTT. It yields the protein CASSWGQGSGELFF.

This clonotype was observed a handful of times. The chain combines TRBV11-1 with TRBJ2-1, with D perhaps matching TRBD1 (6 bases). Germline V gene lookup returns CDR1 SGHAT and CDR2 FQDESV (reference sequence). V was shortened by 0 bases and J by 7 bases, with 22 bases between the two germline ends. This CDR3 has 18 residues. The CDR3 here is CASSLAYLRQAVSNEQFF. The CDR3 DNA follows: TGTGCCAGCAGCTTAGCGTACCTTCGACAGGCAGTTTCGAATGAGCAGTTCTTC.

The J gene is TRBJ2-1, the V gene TRBV5-1; D is undetermined. The V end was cut by 2 bases, the J end by 0 bases, with 12 bases between. Germline CDR1 and CDR2: SGHRS and YFSETQ. CDR3 length equals 16 residues. The CDR3 nucleotides are TGCGCCAGCAGCTTACCCCCCCGGTCCTCCTACAATGAGCAGTTCTTC. Amino acid sequence: CASSLPPRSSYNEQFF.

CDR3 DNA sequence: TGTGCCAGCAGTTACTCGACAGGGTCGGGCACTGAAGCTTTCTTT. Amino acids: CASSYSTGSGTEAFF. This chain connects TRBV6-5 to TRBJ1-1, with 7 bases that match TRBD1. The CDR3 spans 15 residues. Per germline, CDR1 MNHEY and CDR2 SVGAGI. V was pared by 0 bases and J by 4 bases, with 5 bases of the junction left unmatched.

The chain joins TRBV9 to TRBJ2-6, with a tentative D call TRBD1 (5 bases). CDR1 is SGDLS, CDR2 YYNGEE, per germline. Deletions cut 5 bases from V and 1 base from J, with 10 bases between. The CDR3 runs to 15 residues. CDR3 bases: TGTGCCAGCAGTGCCAGGGATTCTGGGGCCAACGTCCTGACTTTC. Translating gives CASSARDSGANVLTF.

In its sample, this clonotype was seen a few times. The V call is TRBV12-3 or TRBV12-4, the J call TRBJ2-7; possibly TRBD1 for D (6 bases). V was shortened by 4 bases and J by 0 bases, with 13 bases between the two germline ends. The CDR3 consists of 15 residues. The CDR3 here is CASSSARGSSYEQYF. DNA of the CDR3: TGTGCCAGCAGTTCAGCCAGGGGAAGCTCCTACGAGCAGTACTTC.

The chain is built from TRBV5-6 and TRBJ1-1, with unresolved D. V was clipped by 1 base and J by 11 bases, with 12 bases between them. In germline, CDR1 is SGHDT, CDR2 YYEEEE. CDR3 length: 12 residues. The chain's CDR3 is CASSLLELGAFF. The CDR3, as DNA: TGTGCCAGCAGCTTGTTAGAACTTGGGGCTTTCTTT.

The rearrangement joins TRBV4-2 to TRBJ2-5; D tentatively reads TRBD1 or TRBD2 (5 bases each). V gave up 0 bases and J gave up 5 bases, with 19 bases separating them. Germline V gives CDR1 LGHNA, CDR2 YNFKEQ. The length of the CDR3 is 17 residues. CDR3: CASSQEKSRDPAETQYF. CDR3 nucleotide sequence: TGTGCCAGCAGCCAAGAAAAGTCAAGGGACCCAGCGGAGACCCAGTACTTC.

This clonotype appeared a few times. V is TRBV7-6 and J is TRBJ2-3; tentative D call: TRBD1 (5 bases). This CDR3 region has 16 residues. The V gene lost 1 base and the J gene lost 4 bases, with 15 bases spanning the gap. Germline V lookup: CDR1 SGHVS, CDR2 FNYEAQ. This chain's CDR3 is CASSLESQGGADTQYF. For the CDR3, the DNA is TGTGCCAGCAGCTTAGAAAGCCAGGGTGGCGCAGATACGCAGTATTTT.

This clonotype was counted only a few times. V is TRBV10-2 and J is TRBJ2-7, with 12 bases aligning to TRBD2. Germline V CDR1 and CDR2: WSHSY, SAAADI. The CDR3 spans 14 residues. Trimming at V came to 7 bases and at J to 5 bases, leaving 6 bases not matched to a gene. The CDR3 DNA reads TGCGCCAGCACTCGACTAGCGGGGGAAAACGAGCAGTACTTC. It specifies CASTRLAGENEQYF.

This clonotype was found a few times. V gene TRBV7-7 combines with J gene TRBJ1-1; 8 bases line up with TRBD1. The J segment lost 13 bases and the V segment lost 3 bases, leaving 7 bases of the junction unmatched. Per the germline V gene, CDR1 is SSHAT and CDR2 is FNYEAQ (reference sequence). The CDR3 sequence is 12 residues long. CDR3 sequence reads: CASSFSRTGHFF. CDR3 sequence (DNA): TGTGCCAGCAGCTTTTCTAGGACAGGGCATTTCTTT.

To note about this clonotype: A read error may produce the germline difference seen at one junction end. J is TRBJ2-1 and V is TRBV3-1; D is uncertain. The CDR3 sequence is 12 residues long. Germline lookup yields CDR1 LGHDT and CDR2 YNNKEL (reference sequence). CDR3 residues: CASSQVRQGLVF. CDR3 bases: TGTGCCAGCAGCCAAGTGAGACAAGGGCTGGTCTTC.

This clonotype has a handful of counts. The CDR3 sequence is CASSPHGPAYGYTF. DNA of the CDR3: TGTGCCAGCAGCCCGCACGGCCCAGCTTATGGCTACACCTTC. The chain employs TRBV9 and TRBJ1-2; D uncertain. In germline, CDR1 is SGDLS, CDR2 YYNGEE. This CDR3 contains 14 residues. V lost 4 bases and J 5 bases, leaving 15 bases between the germline ends.

The chain uses TRBV4-1 and TRBJ1-4; D is undetermined. V lost 0 bases to trimming and J lost 8 bases, with 16 bases between them. This CDR3 region has 16 residues. Per germline, CDR1 MGHRA and CDR2 YSYEKL. CDR3 sequence reads: CASSQDLGGTGEKLFF. The CDR3 nucleotides read TGCGCCAGCAGCCAAGATCTTGGAGGCACCGGAGAAAAACTGTTTTTT.

The chain links TRBV28 to TRBJ2-5, with a possible D match to TRBD2 (6 bases). This CDR3 contains 15 residues. V lost 2 bases to trimming and J lost 4 bases, with 14 bases between them. CDR1 is MDHEN and CDR2 is SYDVKM in the germline V gene. The CDR3 is CASSLLGGVPETQYF. The CDR3 nucleotides are TGTGCCAGCAGTTTACTTGGCGGGGTCCCAGAGACCCAGTACTTC.

In nucleotides, the CDR3 is TGCAGTGCCCCCACGAAAGGTACCGGGGAGCAGTTCTTC. Its translation: CSAPTKGTGEQFF. The V and J genes are TRBV20-1 and TRBJ2-1; D not resolved. The CDR3 covers 13 residues. V was trimmed by 6 bases and J by 10 bases, leaving 19 bases between them. Germline-derived CDR1 and CDR2 are DFQATT and SNEGSKA (reference sequence).

V is TRBV20-1 and J is TRBJ2-5, with D possibly matching TRBD2 (6 bases). Germline V gives CDR1 DFQATT, CDR2 SNEGSKA (reference sequence). The CDR3 runs 14 residues. Trimming pared 6 bases from V and 2 bases from J, leaving 16 bases between. The CDR3: CSAARDLTQETQYF. CDR3 DNA sequence: TGCAGTGCCGCAAGGGACTTAACACAAGAGACCCAGTACTTC.

The genes are TRBV20-1 and TRBJ1-3; D is undetermined. This CDR3 is built from 15 residues. Trimming removed 3 bases at V and 0 bases at J, with 12 bases between. Per germline, CDR1 DFQATT and CDR2 SNEGSKA (reference sequence). For the CDR3, the DNA is TGCAGTGCTAGTCTAGGGCTGCTCTCTGGAAACACCATATATTTT. This codes for CSASLGLLSGNTIYF.

V is TRBV20-1 and J is TRBJ2-7; 7 nucleotides align to TRBD1. V dropped 5 bases and J dropped 6; count of bases not matched to a gene: 10. CDR3 length: 13 residues. Germline V CDR1 and CDR2: DFQATT, SNEGSKA (reference sequence). CDR3 sequence reads: CSADRVLSREQYF. The CDR3 DNA reads TGCAGTGCTGACAGGGTGTTATCGCGCGAGCAGTACTTC.

The genes are TRBV4-2 and TRBJ2-1, with D perhaps TRBD2 (5 bases). CDR1 is LGHNA and CDR2 is YNFKEQ in the germline V gene. V shed 7 bases and J shed 0 bases, with 19 bases lying between them. This CDR3 region has 17 residues. CDR3 sequence reads: CASTPSSGVRSYNEQFF. In nucleotides, the CDR3 is TGTGCCAGCACCCCCTCTTCCGGGGTACGCTCCTACAATGAGCAGTTCTTC.

This sequence joins TRBV4-2 and TRBJ1-6; 7 positions agree with TRBD1. This CDR3 is built from 17 residues. V lost 0 bases to trimming and J lost 9 bases; unmatched junction nucleotides: 11. Germline loops: CDR1 LGHNA, CDR2 YNFKEQ. The CDR3 is CASSQDRTGGLSSPLHF. The CDR3 nucleotides are TGTGCCAGCAGCCAAGATAGGACAGGAGGCTTAAGTTCACCCCTCCACTTT.

The chain joins TRBV7-9 to TRBJ2-1; D is undetermined. CDR3 length: 15 amino acids. CDR1 and CDR2 from the germline V gene are SEHNR and FQNEAQ (reference sequence). Deletions cut 3 bases from V and 4 bases from J, with 13 bases between. CDR3 region: CASSFGPDGYNEQFF. CDR3 DNA: TGTGCCAGCAGCTTCGGGCCCGACGGATACAATGAGCAGTTCTTC.

This clonotype was detected ten times or more. V usage is TRBV6-1 and J usage is TRBJ2-7, with 7 bases lining up with TRBD2. Per the germline V gene, CDR1 is MNHNS and CDR2 is SASEGT. Trimming took 6 bases from V and 2 from J; bases not matched to a gene: 7. This CDR3 is built from 14 residues. The DNA of the CDR3 is TGTGCCAGCAGGTTTGGGGGGGTCCCCTACGAGCAGTACTTC. It yields the protein CASRFGGVPYEQYF.

The genes are TRBV20-1 and TRBJ2-1, with D hard to call. The CDR3 consists of 16 residues. Trimming pared 1 base from V and 3 bases from J, leaving 16 bases between. Germline CDR1 reads DFQATT; CDR2 reads SNEGSKA (reference sequence). This CDR3 reads CSARALGVGDYNEQFF. For the CDR3, the DNA is TGCAGTGCTAGAGCCTTAGGTGTAGGAGACTACAATGAGCAGTTCTTC.

This chain joins TRBV3-1 and TRBJ1-1; D is uncertain. The CDR3 totals 13 residues. Germline CDR1 LGHDT, CDR2 YNNKEL (reference sequence). V shed 4 bases and J shed 3 bases, with 9 bases lying between them. CDR3 in amino acids: CASSRMADTEAFF. The CDR3 bases are TGTGCCAGCAGCCGTATGGCGGACACTGAAGCTTTCTTT.

The chain recombines TRBV24-1 with TRBJ2-5; 11 nucleotides line up with TRBD1. The germline CDR1 and CDR2 sequences are KGHDR and SFDVKD. Trimming took 4 bases from V and 4 from J; bases not matched to a gene: 7. The CDR3 covers 16 residues. CDR3 region: CATSEKPGQGGETQYF. CDR3 DNA sequence: TGTGCCACCAGTGAGAAACCGGGACAGGGGGGAGAGACCCAGTACTTC.

The chain recombines TRBV12-3 or TRBV12-4 with TRBJ1-3; 10 bases align to TRBD1. V shed 7 bases, J shed 7 bases, and the junction held 7 bases outside the gene matches. The CDR3 contains 14 residues. The CDR3 is CASKEAGQGNTIYF. CDR3 DNA: TGTGCCAGCAAAGAGGCGGGACAGGGGAACACCATATATTTT.